The 13 T cell receptor beta chains below all came from one sample that was sequenced in a study of regulatory T cells in long-lasting Graves disease. Time point denoted: persistent/refractory GD, antithyroid drugs over 5 years with positive TRAb. Construction of the TCR library relied on RNA isolated from PBMCs. iRepertoire HTBI primers and Arm-PCR of CDR3 regions built TCR beta libraries. Each CDR3 protein is one row after TCRdb ran MiXCR on the multiplex PCR reads. The sample lists around 450,000 distinct CDR3 sequences, 20% to 25% occurring once. Here the sequenced sample was peripheral blood mononuclear cells (PBMCs), taken when the disease was refractory, from a patient treated with antithyroid drugs. Every receptor here comes from a female donor with Graves disease.

In this sample, this clonotype turned up many times. The chain links TRBV13 to TRBJ2-5; 10 positions agree with TRBD1. The CDR3 has 15 residues. Germline values: CDR1 PRHDT, CDR2 FYEKMQ (reference sequence). With 5 bases clipped from V and 5 bases from J, the junction kept 8 bases outside the gene matches. Here the CDR3 reads CASSPTGGGLETQYF. As DNA, the CDR3 is TGTGCCAGCAGCCCGACAGGGGGCGGATTGGAGACCCAGTACTTC.

The chain combines TRBV12-3 or TRBV12-4 with TRBJ1-6; unclear D gene. The CDR3 contains 15 residues. V was cut by 0 bases and J by 9 bases, with 12 bases left in between. CDR3 coding DNA: TGTGCCAGCAGTTTAGCGGCTGGGTTGAGTTCACCCCTCCACTTT. Translated, it gives CASSLAAGLSSPLHF.

The CDR3 nucleotides read TGTGCCAGCTCTCCCCAGACAGCATCGGATGAAAAACTGTTTTTT. It encodes CASSPQTASDEKLFF. This chain links TRBV18 with TRBJ1-4; D possibly corresponds to TRBD1 (5 bases). The length of the CDR3 is 15 residues. The germline gives CDR1 KGHSH, CDR2 LQKENI. With 6 bases removed from V and 6 bases from J, the gap between germline ends came to 17 bases.

This chain connects TRBV7-9 to TRBJ2-5, with 11 positions matching TRBD2. J gave up 4 bases and V 2 bases, and 6 bases lay outside the gene matches. Germline loops: CDR1 SEHNR, CDR2 FQNEAQ (reference sequence). This CDR3 contains 16 residues. In DNA, the CDR3 is TGTGCCAGCAGCTTAATCCCCGGACTAGCGGGAGAGACCCAGTACTTC. Translation gives CASSLIPGLAGETQYF.

The rearrangement uses TRBV9 and TRBJ1-4; the D gene is possibly TRBD1 (5 bases). The germline gives CDR1 SGDLS, CDR2 YYNGEE. Trimming left V 4 bases short and J 8 bases short, with 15 bases between. This CDR3 contains 14 residues. The CDR3 DNA sequence: TGTGCCAGCAGCCCCACCCGGGGCAGAGAAAAACTGTTTTTT. Translated: CASSPTRGREKLFF.

This clonotype appeared a few times. V and J are TRBV7-9 and TRBJ2-7; D uncertain. Germline CDR1 SEHNR, CDR2 FQNEAQ (reference sequence). V lost 2 bases, J lost 6 bases, and 14 bases lay in between. The CDR3 covers 14 residues. The CDR3 region has the DNA TGTGCCAGCAGCTTATTGTCAGGCGATAGCGAGCAGTACTTC. Amino acid sequence: CASSLLSGDSEQYF.

The chain recombines TRBV9 with TRBJ1-2, with TRBD1 as a possible D gene (5 bases). Germline V lookup: CDR1 SGDLS, CDR2 YYNGEE. Trimming shortened V by 4 bases and J by 8 bases, and 15 bases separated the two germline ends. The CDR3 sequence is 13 residues long. The CDR3 DNA is TGTGCCAGCAGCCCCCACAGGCGTGGGGGCTACACCTTC. This codes for CASSPHRRGGYTF. Together with reference TRBV9 and TRBJ1-2, the CDR3 gives the full variable domain: DSGVTQTPKHLITATGQRVTLRCSPRSGDLSVYWYQQSLDQGLQFLIQYYNGEERAKGNILERFSAQQFPDLHSELNLSSLELGDSALYFCASSPHRRGGYTFGSGTRLTVV.

The table lists this clonotype with many counts. The V call is TRBV20-1, the J call TRBJ2-5, with TRBD2 identical over 10 bases. The germline V gene has CDR1 DFQATT and CDR2 SNEGSKA (reference sequence). There are 16 residues in the CDR3. V lost 2 bases to trimming and J lost 2 bases; unmatched junction nucleotides: 8. CDR3 region: CSARPLAGDLQETQYF. The CDR3 bases are TGCAGTGCTAGACCTCTAGCGGGGGACTTACAAGAGACCCAGTACTTC.

This clonotype appeared many times. The chain carries TRBV28 and TRBJ1-5; 8 nucleotides match TRBD1. Per germline, CDR1 MDHEN and CDR2 SYDVKM. J was trimmed by 5 bases and V by 6 bases; bases with no gene match: 9. This CDR3 comprises 15 residues. The CDR3 bases are TGTGCCAGCAGCAACCCGGGACAGGTATATCAGCCCCAGCATTTT. Residues: CASSNPGQVYQPQHF.

With regard to this clonotype: An end of the junction does not agree with germline; a read error may underlie this. V is TRBV5-1 and J is TRBJ2-7, with 7 bases fitting TRBD2. This CDR3 has 15 amino acids. Looked up from germline, CDR1 is SGHRS and CDR2 is YFSETQ. CDR3: CASSLIERGSYEQCF. As DNA, the CDR3 is TGCGCCAGCAGCTTGATTGAGCGGGGCTCCTACGAGCAGTGCTTC.

The chain carries TRBV6-9 and TRBJ2-7, with 12 bases identical to TRBD2. The CDR3 extends over 15 amino acids. V was pared by 4 bases and J by 3 bases, with 4 bases of the junction left unmatched. The V gene's germline CDR1 is MNHGY and CDR2 SVAAGI. The CDR3 bases are TGTGCCAGCAGTTCTCGACTAGCGGGGGTCTACGAGCAGTACTTC. It yields the protein CASSSRLAGVYEQYF.

In this sample, this clonotype turned up many times. The chain joins TRBV6-1 to TRBJ1-5, with unresolved D. The V and J ends lost 6 bases and 2 bases respectively, with 8 bases between them. Per the germline V gene, CDR1 is MNHNS and CDR2 is SASEGT. The CDR3 sequence is 13 residues long. CDR3 residues: CASSAGRNQPQHF. The CDR3 DNA reads as TGTGCCAGCAGCGCAGGTCGCAATCAGCCCCAGCATTTT.

Many counts were recorded for this clonotype. This rearrangement joins TRBV12-3 or TRBV12-4 to TRBJ2-7; 7 bases are shared with TRBD2. This CDR3 is 12 amino acids long. Trimming cost V 8 bases and J 5 bases; bases outside gene matches: 6. The DNA for the CDR3 is TGTGCCAGCGGGGAGGGCTTGAACGAGCAGTACTTC. Its protein is CASGEGLNEQYF.